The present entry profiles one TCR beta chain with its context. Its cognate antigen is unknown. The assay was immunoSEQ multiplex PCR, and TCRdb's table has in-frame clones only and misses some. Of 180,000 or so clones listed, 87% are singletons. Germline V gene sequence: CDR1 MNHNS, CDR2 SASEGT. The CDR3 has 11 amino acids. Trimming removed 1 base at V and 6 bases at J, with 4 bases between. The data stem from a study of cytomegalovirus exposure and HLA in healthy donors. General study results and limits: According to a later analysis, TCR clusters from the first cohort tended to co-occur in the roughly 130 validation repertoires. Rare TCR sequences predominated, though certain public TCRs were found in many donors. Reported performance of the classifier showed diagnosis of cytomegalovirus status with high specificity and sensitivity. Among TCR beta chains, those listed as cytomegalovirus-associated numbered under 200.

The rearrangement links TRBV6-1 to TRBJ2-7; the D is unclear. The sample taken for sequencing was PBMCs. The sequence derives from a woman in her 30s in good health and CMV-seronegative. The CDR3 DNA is TGTGCCAGCAGTGAAGGAGGCGAGCAGTACTTC. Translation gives CASSEGGEQYF.